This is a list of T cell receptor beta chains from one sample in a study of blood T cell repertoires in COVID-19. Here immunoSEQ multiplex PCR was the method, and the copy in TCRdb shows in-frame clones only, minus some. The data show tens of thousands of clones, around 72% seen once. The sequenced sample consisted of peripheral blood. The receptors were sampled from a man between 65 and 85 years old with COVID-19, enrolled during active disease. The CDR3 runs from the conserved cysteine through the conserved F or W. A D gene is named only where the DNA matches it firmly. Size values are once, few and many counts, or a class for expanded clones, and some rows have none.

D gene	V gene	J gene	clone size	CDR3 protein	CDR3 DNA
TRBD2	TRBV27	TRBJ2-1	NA	CASTPLRSGRANEQFF	TGTGCCAGCACCCCCCTCCGCAGCGGGAGAGCGAATGAGCAGTTCTTC
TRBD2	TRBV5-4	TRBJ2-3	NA	CASSLGTSGSLADTQYF	TGTGCCAGCAGCTTAGGGACTAGCGGGAGTCTCGCAGATACGCAGTATTTT
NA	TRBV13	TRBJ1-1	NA	CASSPGRYTEAFF	TGTGCCAGCAGCCCTGGGAGATACACTGAAGCTTTCTTT
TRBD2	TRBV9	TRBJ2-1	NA	CASSGSGRTYNEQFF	TGTGCCAGCAGCGGTAGCGGGAGGACTTACAATGAGCAGTTCTTC
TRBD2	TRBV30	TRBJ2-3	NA	CAWSRLAGATDTQYF	TGTGCCTGGAGTAGACTAGCGGGAGCGACAGATACGCAGTATTTT
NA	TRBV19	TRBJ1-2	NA	CASTIFGSTGTYGYTF	TGTGCCAGTACCATATTCGGATCAACAGGGACGTATGGCTACACCTTC
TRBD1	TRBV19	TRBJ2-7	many	CASSIGTGAEQYF	TGTGCCAGTAGTATCGGGACAGGGGCCGAGCAGTACTTC
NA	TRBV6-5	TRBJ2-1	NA	CASSYSQDEQFF	TGTGCCAGCAGTTACTCCCAGGATGAGCAGTTCTTC
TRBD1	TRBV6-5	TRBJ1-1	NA	CASSHKDRGSFF	TGTGCCAGCAGTCACAAAGACAGGGGTTCTTTCTTT
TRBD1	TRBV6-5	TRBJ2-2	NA	CASSYDRGVTGELFF	TGTGCCAGCAGTTACGACAGGGGGGTCACCGGGGAGCTGTTTTTT
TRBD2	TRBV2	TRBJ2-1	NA	CASRTGLAAYNEQFF	TGTGCCAGCAGAACAGGACTAGCGGCCTACAATGAGCAGTTCTTC
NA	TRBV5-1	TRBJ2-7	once	CASSLAWGGAYEQYF	TGCGCCAGCAGCTTGGCTTGGGGAGGAGCCTACGAGCAGTACTTC
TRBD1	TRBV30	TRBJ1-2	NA	CAWGDRVNYGYTF	TGTGCCTGGGGAGACAGGGTTAACTATGGCTACACCTTC
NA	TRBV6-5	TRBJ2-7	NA	CASSSSTGPYEQYF	TGTGCCAGCAGTTCCTCGACAGGACCTTACGAGCAGTACTTC
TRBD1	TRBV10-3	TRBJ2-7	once	CAIASGQGPYEQYF	TGTGCCATCGCTTCAGGACAGGGACCTTACGAGCAGTACTTC
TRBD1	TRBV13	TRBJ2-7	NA	CASSLTGTAYEQYF	TGTGCCAGCAGCTTGACAGGGACCGCCTACGAGCAGTACTTC
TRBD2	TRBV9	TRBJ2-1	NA	CASSVDSGGAYNEQFF	TGTGCCAGCAGCGTAGACTCGGGAGGAGCCTACAATGAGCAGTTCTTC
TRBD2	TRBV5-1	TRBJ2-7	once	CASREGTSGATREQYF	TGCGCCAGCAGGGAGGGGACTAGCGGGGCGACACGCGAGCAGTACTTC
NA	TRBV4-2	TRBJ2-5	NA	CASSWVGKLRGSGETQYF	TGTGCCAGCAGTTGGGTCGGCAAACTTAGGGGGAGTGGGGAGACCCAGTACTTC
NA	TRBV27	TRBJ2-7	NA	CASSLRPGESYEQYF	TGTGCCAGCAGTTTGAGGCCAGGGGAGTCCTACGAGCAGTACTTC
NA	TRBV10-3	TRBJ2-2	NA	CAISLFRSAGATGELFF	TGTGCCATCAGCCTCTTCCGTTCCGCGGGGGCCACCGGGGAGCTGTTTTTT
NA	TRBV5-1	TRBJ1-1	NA	CASSLAQGGVGTEAFF	TGCGCCAGCAGCTTGGCGCAGGGAGGAGTGGGCACTGAAGCTTTCTTT
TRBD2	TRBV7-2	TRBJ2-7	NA	CASRRSPPTSGDSYEQYF	TGTGCCAGCAGACGTTCCCCCCCGACTAGCGGAGACTCCTACGAGCAGTACTTC
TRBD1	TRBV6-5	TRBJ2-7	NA	CASTGQGPSYEQYF	TGTGCCAGCACCGGACAGGGACCCTCCTACGAGCAGTACTTC
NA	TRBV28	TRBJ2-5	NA	CASSPRTAQETQYF	TGTGCCAGCAGCCCCCGTACAGCCCAAGAGACCCAGTACTTC
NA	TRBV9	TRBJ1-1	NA	CASSVVGASTEAFF	TGTGCCAGCAGCGTAGTGGGGGCGAGCACTGAAGCTTTCTTT
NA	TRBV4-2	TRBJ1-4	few	CASSQDDGRGRPELFF	TGTGCCAGCAGCCAAGATGATGGCAGGGGTCGACCAGAACTGTTTTTT
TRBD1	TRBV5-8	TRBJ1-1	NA	CASSFDRVAAEAFF	TGTGCCAGCAGCTTCGACAGGGTGGCCGCTGAAGCTTTCTTT
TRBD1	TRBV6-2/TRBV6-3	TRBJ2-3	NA	CASSPGTGHYF	TGTGCCAGCAGTCCCGGGACAGGCCACTATTTT
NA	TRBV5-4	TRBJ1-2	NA	CASSLIAAGSYGYTF	TGTGCCAGCAGCTTGATTGCAGCCGGGAGCTATGGCTACACCTTC
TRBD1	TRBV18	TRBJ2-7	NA	CASSLGQGSAAYEQYF	TGTGCCAGCTCACTGGGACAGGGGAGTGCGGCCTACGAGCAGTACTTC
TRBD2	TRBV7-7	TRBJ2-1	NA	CASSLAPGSGSDEQFF	TGTGCTAGCAGCTTAGCGCCGGGTAGCGGGAGTGATGAGCAGTTCTTC
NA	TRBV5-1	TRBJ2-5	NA	CASSLGQQETQYF	TGCGCCAGCAGCTTGGGGCAGCAAGAGACCCAGTACTTC
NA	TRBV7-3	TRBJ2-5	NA	CASSLGERETQYF	TGTGCCAGCAGCTTAGGGGAGAGGGAGACCCAGTACTTC
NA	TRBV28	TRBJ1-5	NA	CASSPQGLTQHF	TGTGCCAGCAGCCCCCAGGGTTTGACACAGCATTTT
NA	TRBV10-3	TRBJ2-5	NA	CAISESEGSETQYF	TGTGCCATCAGTGAGTCTGAGGGTTCAGAGACCCAGTACTTC
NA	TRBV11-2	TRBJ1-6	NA	CASSSGSSSYNSPLHF	TGTGCCAGCAGCTCAGGGTCGAGCTCCTATAATTCACCCCTCCACTTT
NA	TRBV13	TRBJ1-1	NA	CASSFIANTEAFF	TGTGCCAGCAGCTTTATAGCGAACACTGAAGCTTTCTTT
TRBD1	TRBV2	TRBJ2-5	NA	CASSRDRAGVETQYF	TGTGCCAGCAGCCGGGACAGGGCGGGGGTTGAGACCCAGTACTTC
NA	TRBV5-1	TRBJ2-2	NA	CASSLGTAGGAGELFF	TGCGCCAGCAGCTTGGGGACTGCGGGCGGCGCCGGGGAGCTGTTTTTT
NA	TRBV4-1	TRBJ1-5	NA	CASSQDPNQPQHF	TGCGCCAGCAGCCAAGATCCAAATCAGCCCCAGCATTTT
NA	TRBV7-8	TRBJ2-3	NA	CASTPTPLAGTDTQYF	TGTGCCAGCACCCCCACCCCGCTAGCTGGGACAGATACGCAGTATTTT
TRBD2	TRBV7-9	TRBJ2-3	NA	CASSSRVGGSRYSTDTQYF	TGTGCCAGCAGCTCGAGAGTCGGCGGGAGCCGTTATAGCACAGATACGCAGTATTTT
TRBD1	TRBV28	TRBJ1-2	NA	CASSSPGQSGANYGYTF	TGTGCCAGCAGTTCACCGGGACAGTCGGGAGCTAACTATGGCTACACCTTC
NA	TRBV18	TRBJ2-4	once	CASSPGSPKNIQYF	TGTGCCAGCTCACCGGGGAGCCCCAAAAACATTCAGTACTTC
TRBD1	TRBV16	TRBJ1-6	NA	CASSQGQEKSSYNSPLHF	TGTGCCAGCAGCCAGGGACAGGAGAAAAGCTCCTATAATTCACCCCTCCACTTT
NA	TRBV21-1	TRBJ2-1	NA	CASSKGMPGQTDNEQFF	TGTGCCAGCAGCAAAGGCATGCCGGGACAGACGGACAATGAGCAGTTCTTC
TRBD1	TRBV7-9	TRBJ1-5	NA	CASSRDRFRNQPQHF	TGTGCCAGCAGCCGGGACAGGTTCCGCAATCAGCCCCAGCATTTT
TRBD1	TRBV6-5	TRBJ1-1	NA	CASSYVRGTEAFF	TGTGCCAGCAGTTACGTCAGGGGGACTGAAGCTTTCTTT